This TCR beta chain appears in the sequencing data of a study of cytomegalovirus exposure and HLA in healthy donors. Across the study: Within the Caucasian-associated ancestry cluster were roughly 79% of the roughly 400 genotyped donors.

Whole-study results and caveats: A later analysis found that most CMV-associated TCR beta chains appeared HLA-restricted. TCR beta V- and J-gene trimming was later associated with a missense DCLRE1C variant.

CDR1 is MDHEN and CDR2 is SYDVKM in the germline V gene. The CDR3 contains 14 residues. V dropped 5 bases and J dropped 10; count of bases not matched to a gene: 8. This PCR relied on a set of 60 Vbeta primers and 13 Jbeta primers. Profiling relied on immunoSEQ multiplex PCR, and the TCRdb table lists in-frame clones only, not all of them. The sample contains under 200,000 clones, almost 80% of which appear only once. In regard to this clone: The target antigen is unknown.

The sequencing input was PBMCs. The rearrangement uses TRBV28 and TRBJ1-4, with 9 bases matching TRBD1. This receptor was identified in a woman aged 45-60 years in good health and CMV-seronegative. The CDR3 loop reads CASSPTGGGGKLFF. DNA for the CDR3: TGTGCCAGCAGTCCGACAGGGGGGGGTGGAAAACTGTTTTTT.